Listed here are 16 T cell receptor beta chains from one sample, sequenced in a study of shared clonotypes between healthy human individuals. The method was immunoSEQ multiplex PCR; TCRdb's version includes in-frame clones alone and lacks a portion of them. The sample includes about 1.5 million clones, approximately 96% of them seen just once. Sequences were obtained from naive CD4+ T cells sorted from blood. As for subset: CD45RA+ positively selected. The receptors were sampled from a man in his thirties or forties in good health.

In DNA form, the CDR3 reads TGTGCCAGCGGGTGGGACAGGGATTTGAACCAAGAGACCCAGTACTTC. Its translation is CASGWDRDLNQETQYF. The rearrangement uses TRBV11-1 and TRBJ2-5; 9 nucleotides match TRBD1. The J segment lost 0 bases and the V segment lost 8 bases, leaving 10 bases of the junction unmatched. CDR1 is SGHAT, CDR2 FQDESV, per germline (reference sequence). The CDR3 totals 16 residues.

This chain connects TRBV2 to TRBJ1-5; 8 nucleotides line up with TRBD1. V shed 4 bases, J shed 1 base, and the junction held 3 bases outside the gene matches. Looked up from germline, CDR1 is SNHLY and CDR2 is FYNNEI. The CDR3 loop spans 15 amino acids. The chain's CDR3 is CASSGGQVSNQPQHF. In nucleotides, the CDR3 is TGTGCCAGCAGTGGGGGACAGGTGAGCAATCAGCCCCAGCATTTT. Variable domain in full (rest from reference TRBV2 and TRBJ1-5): EPEVTQTPSHQVTQMGQEVILRCVPISNHLYFYWYRQILGQKVEFLVSFYNNEISEKSEIFDDQFSVERPDGSNFTLKIRSTKLEDSAMYFCASSGGQVSNQPQHFGDGTRLSIL.

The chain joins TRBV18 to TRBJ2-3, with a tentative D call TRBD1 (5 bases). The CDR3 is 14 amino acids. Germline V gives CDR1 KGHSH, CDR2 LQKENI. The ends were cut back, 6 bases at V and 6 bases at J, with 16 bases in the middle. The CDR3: CASSVISGLDTQYF. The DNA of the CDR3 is TGTGCCAGCTCGGTCATTTCAGGGCTGGATACGCAGTATTTT.

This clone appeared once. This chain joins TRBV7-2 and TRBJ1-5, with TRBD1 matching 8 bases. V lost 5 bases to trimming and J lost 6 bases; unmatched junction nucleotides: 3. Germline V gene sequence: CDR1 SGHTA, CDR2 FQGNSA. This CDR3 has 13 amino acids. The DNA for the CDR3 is TGTGCCAGCAGCCCGACAGGGGTTCAGCCCCAGCATTTT. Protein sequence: CASSPTGVQPQHF.

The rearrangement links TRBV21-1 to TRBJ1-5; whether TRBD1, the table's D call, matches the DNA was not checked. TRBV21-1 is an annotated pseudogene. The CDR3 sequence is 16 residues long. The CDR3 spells CATRSRTVYSNQPQHF. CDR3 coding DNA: TGTGCCACCAGGTCCCGGACAGTCTATAGCAATCAGCCCCAGCATTTT.

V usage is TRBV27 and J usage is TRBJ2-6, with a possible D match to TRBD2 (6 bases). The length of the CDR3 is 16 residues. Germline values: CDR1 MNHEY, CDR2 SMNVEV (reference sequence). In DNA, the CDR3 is TGTGCGACTAGAGGACGGCCCCGAGCCGGGGCCAACGTCCTGACTTTC. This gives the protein CATRGRPRAGANVLTF.

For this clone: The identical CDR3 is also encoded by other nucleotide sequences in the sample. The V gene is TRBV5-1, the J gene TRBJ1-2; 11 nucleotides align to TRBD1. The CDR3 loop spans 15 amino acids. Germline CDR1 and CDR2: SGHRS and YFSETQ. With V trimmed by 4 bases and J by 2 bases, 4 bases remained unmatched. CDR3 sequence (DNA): TGCGCCAGCAGCCCCGGACAGGGGGCCAACTATGGCTACACCTTC. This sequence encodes CASSPGQGANYGYTF.

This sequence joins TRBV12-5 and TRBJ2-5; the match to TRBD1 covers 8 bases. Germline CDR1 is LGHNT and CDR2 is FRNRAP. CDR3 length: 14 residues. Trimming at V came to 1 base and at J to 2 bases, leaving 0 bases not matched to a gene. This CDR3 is CASGLGQGQETQYF. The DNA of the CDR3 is TGTGCTAGTGGTTTGGGACAGGGGCAAGAGACCCAGTACTTC.

The CDR3 reads CASSTDPGLNTEAFF. The CDR3 DNA sequence: TGCGCCAGCAGCACGGACCCAGGTCTGAACACTGAAGCTTTCTTT. The chain links TRBV5-1 to TRBJ1-1, with unresolved D. Looked up from germline, CDR1 is SGHRS and CDR2 is YFSETQ. The CDR3 is 15 residues long. The V end lost 4 bases, the J end lost 0 bases, and 13 bases lay between the germline ends.

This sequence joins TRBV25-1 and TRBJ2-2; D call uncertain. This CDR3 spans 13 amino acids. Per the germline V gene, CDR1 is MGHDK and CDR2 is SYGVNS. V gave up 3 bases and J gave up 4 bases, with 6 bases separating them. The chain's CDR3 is CASSDPLTGELFF. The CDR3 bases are TGTGCCAGCAGTGATCCGCTCACCGGGGAGCTGTTTTTT.

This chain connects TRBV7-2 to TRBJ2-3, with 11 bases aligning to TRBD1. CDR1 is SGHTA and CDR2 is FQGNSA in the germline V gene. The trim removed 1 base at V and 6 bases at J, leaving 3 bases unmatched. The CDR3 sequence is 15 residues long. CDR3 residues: CASSLGDRGWDTQYF. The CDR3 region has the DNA TGTGCCAGCAGCTTAGGGGACAGGGGGTGGGATACGCAGTATTTT. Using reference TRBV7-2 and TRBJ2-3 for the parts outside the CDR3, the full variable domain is GAGVSQSPSNKVTEKGKDVELRCDPISGHTALYWYRQSLGQGLEFLIYFQGNSAPDKSGLPSDRFSAERTGGSVSTLTIQRTQQEDSAVYLCASSLGDRGWDTQYFGPGTRLTVL.

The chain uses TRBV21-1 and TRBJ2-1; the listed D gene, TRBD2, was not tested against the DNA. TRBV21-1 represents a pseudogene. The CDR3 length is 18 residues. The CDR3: CASSKPGTAPIFYNEQFF. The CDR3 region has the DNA TGTGCCAGCAGCAAACCTGGGACTGCCCCAATATTTTACAATGAGCAGTTCTTC.

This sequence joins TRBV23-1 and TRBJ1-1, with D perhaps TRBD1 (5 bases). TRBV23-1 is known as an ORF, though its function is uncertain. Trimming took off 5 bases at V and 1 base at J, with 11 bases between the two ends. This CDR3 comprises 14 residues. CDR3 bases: TGCGCCAGCAGTAACAGGTGCGGGAACACTGAAGCTTTCTTT. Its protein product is CASSNRCGNTEAFF.

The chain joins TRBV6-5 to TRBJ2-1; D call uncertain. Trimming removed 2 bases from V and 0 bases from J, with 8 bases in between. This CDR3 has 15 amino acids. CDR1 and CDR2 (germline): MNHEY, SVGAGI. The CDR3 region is CASSYDWSSYNEQFF. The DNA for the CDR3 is TGTGCCAGCAGTTACGACTGGAGCTCCTACAATGAGCAGTTCTTC.

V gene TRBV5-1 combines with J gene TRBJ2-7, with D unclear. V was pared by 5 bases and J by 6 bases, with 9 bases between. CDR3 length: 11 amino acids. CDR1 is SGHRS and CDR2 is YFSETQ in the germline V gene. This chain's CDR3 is CASSVASEQYF. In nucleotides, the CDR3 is TGCGCCAGCAGTGTGGCGTCCGAGCAGTACTTC.

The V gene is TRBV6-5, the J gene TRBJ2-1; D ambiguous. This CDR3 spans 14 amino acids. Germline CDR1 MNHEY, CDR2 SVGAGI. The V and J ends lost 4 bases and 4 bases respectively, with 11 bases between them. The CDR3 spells CASSFGRSYNEQFF. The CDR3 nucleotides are TGTGCCAGCAGTTTCGGACGATCGTACAATGAGCAGTTCTTC.